This entry lists 12 T cell receptor beta chains sequenced from one sample in a study of cytomegalovirus exposure and HLA in healthy donors. Primers for the PCR totalled 60 Vbeta and 13 Jbeta. Sequencing was performed with immunoSEQ multiplex PCR; in TCRdb, only in-frame clones are kept and a portion is missing. The table has fewer than 140,000 clones, more than 60% seen once. Sequencing was performed on PBMCs. These receptors all stem from a man in his forties in good health and CMV-seronegative.

This sequence joins TRBV19 and TRBJ2-7, with 11 bases that match TRBD1. The V and J ends lost 6 bases and 5 bases, in that order; junction bases with no gene match: 6. Germline V CDR1 and CDR2: LNHDA, SQIVND (reference sequence). The CDR3 loop spans 14 amino acids. Here the CDR3 DNA reads TGTGCCAGTAGCGGGACAGGGGGGGTCCACGAGCAGTACTTC. It encodes CASSGTGGVHEQYF.

The gene calls are TRBV4-2 and TRBJ2-5; 9 bases map to TRBD1. This CDR3 spans 14 amino acids. V trimming: 1 base; J trimming: 3 bases; junction bases outside the gene matches: 0. The germline V gene encodes CDR1 LGHNA and CDR2 YNFKEQ. CDR3 nucleotide sequence: TGTGCCAGCAGCCAAGGACAGGGGGAAGAGACCCAGTACTTC. This encodes CASSQGQGEETQYF.

The V gene is TRBV19, the J gene TRBJ1-6; TRBD1 matches at 10 bases. V lost 11 bases and J lost 7; bases outside the gene matches: 14. Germline V CDR1 and CDR2: LNHDA, SQIVND (reference sequence). The CDR3 sequence is 16 residues long. The CDR3 here is CASHPGQGRVNSPLHF. For the CDR3, the DNA is TGTGCCTCCCATCCGGGACAGGGGAGGGTAAATTCACCCCTCCACTTT.

V usage is TRBV19 and J usage is TRBJ1-4, with 7 bases lining up with TRBD1. Trimming cost V 7 bases and J 5 bases; bases outside gene matches: 10. This CDR3 contains 15 residues. CDR1 is LNHDA, CDR2 SQIVND, per germline (reference sequence). Here the CDR3 reads CASKRGDRRNEKLFF. The CDR3 DNA is TGTGCCAGTAAAAGGGGGGACAGAAGGAATGAAAAACTGTTTTTT.

This chain connects TRBV27 to TRBJ2-1; 11 nucleotides line up with TRBD2. This CDR3 has 15 amino acids. Germline V lookup: CDR1 MNHEY, CDR2 SMNVEV (reference sequence). J was trimmed by 6 bases and V by 3 bases; bases with no gene match: 4. The CDR3 sequence: CASSFSGGAGNEQFF. CDR3 DNA: TGTGCCAGCAGTTTTAGCGGGGGGGCGGGCAATGAGCAGTTCTTC.

A note on this clone: Its ends do not fully match the called genes, so a read error is possible. The gene calls are TRBV7-9 and TRBJ1-1, with no clear D. This CDR3 spans 12 amino acids. Germline V CDR1 and CDR2: SEHNR, FQNEAQ (reference sequence). CDR3 DNA sequence: TGTTCCAGCAGCTTATCGGGAAATGAAGCTTTCTTT. Its translation is CSSSLSGNEAFF.

V is TRBV23-1 and J is TRBJ2-7; D gene uncertain. TRBV23-1 falls under the ORF class, with uncertain function. Trimming shortened V by 8 bases and J by 12 bases, and 11 bases separated the two germline ends. The CDR3 consists of 9 residues. CDR3 loop: CASAWLRYF. DNA for the CDR3: TGCGCCAGCGCCTGGTTGAGGTACTTC.

This clone was observed a few times. The chain is built from TRBV5-4 and TRBJ1-2; D is perhaps TRBD1 (6 bases). The CDR3 extends over 13 amino acids. Germline V CDR1 and CDR2: SGHNT, YYREEE (reference sequence). V was trimmed by 4 bases and J by 5 bases, leaving 12 bases between them. CDR3 in DNA: TGTGCCAGCAGCCCGGACAGAGATTATGGCTACACCTTC. This gives the protein CASSPDRDYGYTF.

This chain joins TRBV20-1 and TRBJ1-2; tentatively, D is TRBD1 (6 bases). The CDR3 spans 11 residues. Trimming shortened V by 5 bases and J by 6 bases, and 10 bases separated the two germline ends. Germline V gives CDR1 DFQATT, CDR2 SNEGSKA (reference sequence). The CDR3 here is CSAEQGDGYTF. The CDR3, as DNA: TGCAGTGCTGAACAGGGAGATGGCTACACCTTC.

This clone was recorded once. The chain is built from TRBV5-1 and TRBJ2-1; TRBD2 aligns across 7 bases. Looked up from germline, CDR1 is SGHRS and CDR2 is YFSETQ. V lost 0 bases, J lost 0 bases, and 0 bases stayed unmatched. This CDR3 contains 15 residues. The CDR3 DNA reads as TGCGCCAGCAGCTTGGGCGGGAGCTCCTACAATGAGCAGTTCTTC. This sequence encodes CASSLGGSSYNEQFF. Full variable domain (missing parts from reference TRBV5-1 and TRBJ2-1): KAGVTQTPRYLIKTRGQQVTLSCSPISGHRSVSWYQQTPGQGLQFLFEYFSETQRNKGNFPGRFSGRQFSNSRSEMNVSTLELGDSALYLCASSLGGSSYNEQFFGPGTRLTVL.

In regard to this clone: Other DNA sequences in this specimen translate into the identical CDR3. The chain recombines TRBV29-1 with TRBJ2-3, with 11 bases matching TRBD2. Trimming took 2 bases from V and 4 from J; bases not matched to a gene: 2. This CDR3 region has 14 residues. Germline V gives CDR1 SQVTM, CDR2 ANQGSEA. The CDR3 loop reads CSVETSGGSDTQYF. The CDR3, as DNA: TGCAGCGTTGAAACTAGCGGGGGATCAGATACGCAGTATTTT.

This clone was seen a few times. The rearrangement joins TRBV5-6 to TRBJ1-1; D possibly corresponds to TRBD1 (5 bases). The germline V gene has CDR1 SGHDT and CDR2 YYEEEE. Deletions cut 7 bases from V and 4 bases from J, with 20 bases between. The CDR3 is 15 residues long. The CDR3: CASHPERGLSTEAFF. CDR3 nucleotides: TGTGCCAGCCACCCCGAACGGGGACTATCCACTGAAGCTTTCTTT.